The clone carrying this TCR beta chain was detected only a few times. This CDR3 comprises 16 residues. Losses at the gene ends were 3 bases for V and 1 base for J; bases not matched to a gene: 7. The germline V gene encodes CDR1 MNHEY and CDR2 SMNVEV (reference sequence). This sample stems from a study of blood T cell repertoires in COVID-19. Per the authors' pipeline: For nucleated cells, counts were estimated from reference gene primer amplification. The protocol was immunoSEQ multiplex PCR, while the TCRdb copy is restricted to in-frame clones and leaves out a portion. The D gene and trimming were derived from the DNA, and the V and J assignments and clone size from that table. The table lists under 300,000 clones, around 84% of them singletons, with approximately 1.5% in the top ten. Either two negative PCRs, clearance, or symptom resolution qualified Cohort 3 donors as recovered.

The TCR originated in a woman in her forties or fifties who had recovered from COVID-19. What was sequenced was PBMCs or T cells enriched from blood (not recorded which). The gene calls are TRBV27 and TRBJ2-3; 7 positions agree with TRBD2. The CDR3 DNA follows: TGTGCCAGCAGTTTCGTGACTAGCCTGGGCACAGATACGCAGTATTTT. Translation: CASSFVTSLGTDTQYF.